The source of this T cell receptor (beta chain) is a study of molecular identifiers for immune sequencing clone quantification. Background on the study: In replicates, RNA from approximately 20,000 or 98,000 naive CD8 cells was divided five ways and four parts were sequenced. Study outcomes and limitations: Sizes of clones that are highly expanded could be underestimated (if identical TCR molecules share a barcode).

TCR libraries were built in bulk with a published protocol and specific TCR primers. TCRdb fed the PCR reads into MiXCR, producing one record per CDR3 protein. The profile shows 300,000 to 400,000 distinct CDR3 sequences, 24% of them singletons. From germline, CDR1 is SGHTA and CDR2 FQGNSA. The CDR3 totals 19 residues. Trimming cost V 5 bases and J 5 bases, with 28 bases left between them. About this clonotype itself: The target antigen is unknown.

Naive CD8 library inputs spanned about 19,000 to 1,000,000 sorted cells and 10%, 30% or 50% RNA. V gene TRBV7-2 combines with J gene TRBJ1-5; D may be TRBD1 (5 bases). The sequenced material came from naive CD8+ T cells from blood, with Jurkat cell RNA spiked in. Noted subset: FACS-sorted CD8+CD4-CCR7+CD45RA+ naive T cells. This TCR was recovered from a human donor in good health. Some libraries in this study had Jurkat cell RNA spiked in. The CDR3 region is CASSPGPRQSAMGDQPQHF. The CDR3 nucleotides are TGTGCCAGCAGCCCAGGGCCGAGACAGTCGGCAATGGGGGATCAGCCCCAGCATTTT.